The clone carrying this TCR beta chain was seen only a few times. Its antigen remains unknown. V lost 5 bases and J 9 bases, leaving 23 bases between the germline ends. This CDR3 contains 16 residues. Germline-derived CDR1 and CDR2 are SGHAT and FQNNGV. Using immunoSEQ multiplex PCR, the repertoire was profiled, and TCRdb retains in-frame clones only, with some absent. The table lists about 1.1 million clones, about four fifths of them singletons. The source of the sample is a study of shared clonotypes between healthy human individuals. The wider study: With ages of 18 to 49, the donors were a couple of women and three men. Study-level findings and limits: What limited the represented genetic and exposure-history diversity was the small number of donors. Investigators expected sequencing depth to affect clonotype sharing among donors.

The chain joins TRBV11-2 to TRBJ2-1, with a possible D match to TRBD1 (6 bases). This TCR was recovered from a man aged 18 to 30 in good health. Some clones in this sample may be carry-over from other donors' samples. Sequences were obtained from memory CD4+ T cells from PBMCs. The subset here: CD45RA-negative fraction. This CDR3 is CASSPPGQARGGEQFF. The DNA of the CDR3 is TGTGCCAGCAGCCCCCCGGGACAAGCCCGTGGGGGTGAGCAGTTCTTC.